The entry below gives a single T cell receptor (beta chain) sequence along with its context. The sample comes from a study of identifying expanded T cells in peripheral blood. Germline V gene data show CDR1 as SQVTM and CDR2 as ANQGSEA. There are 16 residues in the CDR3. V was cut by 4 bases and J by 3 bases, with 22 bases left in between. Clones were read by immunoSEQ multiplex PCR, and TCRdb kept only the in-frame ones, dropping some. The sample has about 58,000 clones; around 90% are singletons. This TCR was recovered from a person aged 18-70 years in good health. Sequences were obtained from blood. The V gene is TRBV29-1, the J gene TRBJ2-7; no reliable D call. CDR3 sequence reads: CSVGGQLATPLYEQYF. In DNA form, the CDR3 reads TGCAGCGTTGGGGGTCAGCTCGCCACCCCCCTCTACGAGCAGTACTTC.